This T cell receptor (beta chain) derives from a study of T cell changes during pregnancy in multiple sclerosis. There are 14 residues in the CDR3. The J segment lost 7 bases and the V segment lost 4 bases, leaving 10 bases of the junction unmatched. CDR1 is SGDLS and CDR2 is YYNGEE in the germline V gene. Clones were read by immunoSEQ multiplex PCR, and TCRdb kept only the in-frame ones, dropping some. The sample lists under 85,000 clones, around 91% seen once, with roughly 1.4% in the top ten. The chain combines TRBV9 with TRBJ1-2; TRBD1 aligns across 7 bases. The sample here was peripheral blood, taken in the third trimester of pregnancy. This sequence was found in a female donor in good health, enrolled as a control in a pregnancy study. The CDR3 nucleotides read TGTGCCAGCAGCCCGTCCAGGGGACAGTCTGGCTACACCTTC. This codes for CASSPSRGQSGYTF.